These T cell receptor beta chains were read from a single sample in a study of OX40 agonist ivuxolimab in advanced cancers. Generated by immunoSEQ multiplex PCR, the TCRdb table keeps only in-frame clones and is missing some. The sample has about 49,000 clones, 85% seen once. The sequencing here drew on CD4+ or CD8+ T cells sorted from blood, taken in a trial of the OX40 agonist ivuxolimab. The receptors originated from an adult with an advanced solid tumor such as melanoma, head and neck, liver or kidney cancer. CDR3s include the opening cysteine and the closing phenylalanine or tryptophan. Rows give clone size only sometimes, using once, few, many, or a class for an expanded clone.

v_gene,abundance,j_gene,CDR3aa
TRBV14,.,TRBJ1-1,CASSQDPGRWALNTEAFF
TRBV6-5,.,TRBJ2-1,CASSYSGLNEQFF
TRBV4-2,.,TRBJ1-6,CASSQDNSGNSPLHF
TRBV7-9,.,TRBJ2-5,CASSVQEETQYF
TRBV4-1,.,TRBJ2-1,CASSQESGTSGGYNEQFF
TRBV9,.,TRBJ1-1,CASSVASAEGSEAFF
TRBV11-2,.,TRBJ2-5,CASSSGQGGGRGFQETQYF
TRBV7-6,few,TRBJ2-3,CASSLEGSTDTQYF
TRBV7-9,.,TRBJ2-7,CASSQDSNSRYEQYF
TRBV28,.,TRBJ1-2,CASSPFRGLQNYGYTF
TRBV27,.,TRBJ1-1,CASSFVPGSTEAFF
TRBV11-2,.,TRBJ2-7,CASSLGGADEQYF
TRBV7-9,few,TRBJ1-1,CASTLGTLNTEAFF
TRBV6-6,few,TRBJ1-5,CASTLAAHQPQHF
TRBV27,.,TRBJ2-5,CASSLSAPRGMGAQYF
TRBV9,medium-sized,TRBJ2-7,CASSVEGQEDEQYF
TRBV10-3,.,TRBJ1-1,CAISEWTGSYTEAFF
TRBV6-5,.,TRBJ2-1,CASSLGPDNEQFF